The table lists the clone carrying this T cell receptor beta chain with a few counts. Its antigen is undetermined. Trimming cost V 0 bases and J 2 bases, with 11 bases left between them. Germline loops: CDR1 SGHTA, CDR2 FQGNSA. CDR3 length equals 16 residues. These data belong to a study of beta chain features in type 1 diabetes. cDNA synthesis used the whole RNA isolate, giving expressed TCRB sequences. Here immunoSEQ multiplex PCR was the method, and the copy in TCRdb shows in-frame clones only, minus some. Counted here are 250,000 to 350,000 clones, roughly 15% occurring once; the ten biggest clones make up roughly 7%. Purity (above 95%) was reached by all sorted populations. Study-level results: Type 1 diabetes patients showed fewer insertions and more deletions at VDJ junctions. Whether HLA type affects TCRB rearrangement stayed undetermined in the present work. All four CD4+ subsets of Type 1 diabetes patients contained TCRB CDR3s that were moderately but significantly shorter.

The receptor's source is a man aged 25 to 40 in good health. Sequencing was performed on central memory CD4+ T cells from blood. V and J are TRBV7-2 and TRBJ1-5; D is uncertain. The CDR3 protein is CASSLARGGRNQPQHF. The DNA of the CDR3 is TGTGCCAGCAGCTTAGCTCGGGGAGGACGCAATCAGCCCCAGCATTTT.